Listed below are T cell receptor beta chains from one sample, sequenced in a study of cytomegalovirus exposure and HLA in healthy donors. Using immunoSEQ multiplex PCR, the repertoire was profiled, and TCRdb retains in-frame clones only, with some absent. The sample gives 170,000 or so clones, 80% of which show up once; around 6.5% is in the top ten. Sample: PBMCs. The source is a male donor in good health and CMV-seropositive. CDR3s include the opening cysteine and the closing phenylalanine or tryptophan. D genes are given only for firm matches. A row's size may be missing; if present it is once, few, many or a size class.

v_gene: TRBV13
abundance: few
d_gene: -
j_gene: TRBJ1-1
CDR3aa: CASSATTVNTEAFF
CDR3nt: TGTGCCAGCAGCGCGACGACAGTAAACACTGAAGCTTTCTTT

v_gene: TRBV4-2
abundance: -
d_gene: TRBD1
j_gene: TRBJ2-6
CDR3aa: CASSQDRFGTGVLSGANVLTF
CDR3nt: TGTGCCAGCAGCCAAGATCGTTTCGGGACAGGGGTTCTCTCTGGGGCCAACGTCCTGACTTTC

v_gene: TRBV18
abundance: -
d_gene: TRBD1
j_gene: TRBJ1-4
CDR3aa: CASSPPFDRGREKLFF
CDR3nt: TGTGCCAGCTCACCACCCTTCGACAGGGGGAGGGAAAAACTGTTTTTT

v_gene: TRBV2
abundance: -
d_gene: -
j_gene: TRBJ2-7
CDR3aa: CASIDRRGGEQYF
CDR3nt: TGTGCCAGCATAGACCGACGCGGAGGCGAGCAGTACTTC

v_gene: TRBV5-1
abundance: few
d_gene: -
j_gene: TRBJ2-2
CDR3aa: CASSLGTSTTGELFF
CDR3nt: TGCGCCAGCAGCTTAGGGACATCTACGACCGGGGAGCTGTTTTTT

v_gene: TRBV7-6
abundance: once
d_gene: -
j_gene: TRBJ2-5
CDR3aa: CASSWLNRDQETQYF
CDR3nt: TGTGCCAGCAGCTGGCTTAACAGGGACCAAGAGACCCAGTACTTC

v_gene: TRBV2
abundance: -
d_gene: TRBD2
j_gene: TRBJ2-1
CDR3aa: CASSGGLLALVLDEQFF
CDR3nt: TGTGCCAGCAGCGGTGGTTTACTAGCGCTAGTATTGGATGAGCAGTTCTTC

v_gene: TRBV6-6
abundance: -
d_gene: TRBD1
j_gene: TRBJ2-7
CDR3aa: CASSRRQGPYEQYF
CDR3nt: TGTGCCAGCAGTAGGCGACAGGGCCCCTACGAGCAGTACTTC

v_gene: TRBV4-1
abundance: -
d_gene: TRBD2
j_gene: TRBJ2-1
CDR3aa: CASSHGGERNNEQFF
CDR3nt: TGCGCCAGCAGCCACGGGGGGGAGAGGAACAATGAGCAGTTCTTC

v_gene: TRBV7-2
abundance: -
d_gene: TRBD2
j_gene: TRBJ2-2
CDR3aa: CASSRTSGTNTGELFF
CDR3nt: TGTGCCAGCAGCCGGACTAGCGGCACGAACACCGGGGAGCTGTTTTTT

v_gene: TRBV9
abundance: once
d_gene: -
j_gene: TRBJ2-3
CDR3aa: CASSVGLTKDTQYF
CDR3nt: TGTGCCAGCAGCGTAGGTTTGACAAAGGATACGCAGTATTTT

v_gene: TRBV5-1
abundance: -
d_gene: TRBD1
j_gene: TRBJ1-4
CDR3aa: CASSKGQGAMEGEKLFF
CDR3nt: TGCGCCAGCAGCAAGGGACAGGGGGCGATGGAGGGTGAAAAACTGTTTTTT

v_gene: TRBV9
abundance: -
d_gene: TRBD2
j_gene: TRBJ2-7
CDR3aa: CASSAGAGSDSYEQYF
CDR3nt: TGTGCCAGCAGCGCAGGAGCGGGGTCCGACTCCTACGAGCAGTACTTC

v_gene: TRBV7-9
abundance: -
d_gene: TRBD2
j_gene: TRBJ2-7
CDR3aa: CASSLVMGGESEQYF
CDR3nt: TGTGCCAGCAGCTTAGTGATGGGGGGGGAAAGCGAGCAGTACTTC

v_gene: TRBV11-1
abundance: -
d_gene: -
j_gene: TRBJ2-3
CDR3aa: CASSLVGGQADTQYF
CDR3nt: TGTGCCAGCAGCTTAGTAGGCGGGCAGGCAGATACGCAGTATTTT

v_gene: TRBV5-6
abundance: -
d_gene: -
j_gene: TRBJ2-3
CDR3aa: CASSRRTGDTQYF
CDR3nt: TGTGCCAGCAGCCGAAGGACGGGGGATACGCAGTATTTT

v_gene: TRBV6-6
abundance: -
d_gene: TRBD1
j_gene: TRBJ2-7
CDR3aa: CASSQDRGREQYF
CDR3nt: TGTGCCAGCAGCCAAGACAGGGGACGCGAGCAGTACTTC

v_gene: TRBV6-1
abundance: -
d_gene: TRBD1
j_gene: TRBJ1-2
CDR3aa: CASSEGQGLYGYTF
CDR3nt: TGTGCCAGCAGCGAGGGACAGGGCCTCTATGGCTACACCTTC

v_gene: TRBV7-9
abundance: -
d_gene: -
j_gene: TRBJ2-7
CDR3aa: CASSLALSPWYF
CDR3nt: TGTGCCAGCAGCTTAGCGCTGAGCCCCTGGTACTTC

v_gene: TRBV30
abundance: -
d_gene: -
j_gene: TRBJ1-2
CDR3aa: CAWIQGRGGYTF
CDR3nt: TGTGCCTGGATCCAGGGAAGGGGAGGCTACACCTTC

v_gene: TRBV19
abundance: -
d_gene: TRBD1
j_gene: TRBJ1-4
CDR3aa: CASSAGGGQGNEKLFF
CDR3nt: TGTGCCAGTAGTGCCGGGGGGGGACAGGGGAATGAAAAACTGTTTTTT

v_gene: TRBV7-9
abundance: -
d_gene: TRBD1
j_gene: TRBJ1-1
CDR3aa: CASSRTGGAFF
CDR3nt: TGTGCCAGCAGCCGAACAGGGGGAGCTTTCTTT

v_gene: TRBV28
abundance: -
d_gene: TRBD1
j_gene: TRBJ1-6
CDR3aa: CASSFRDRVFSPLHF
CDR3nt: TGTGCCAGCAGTTTCCGGGACAGGGTATTTTCACCCCTCCACTTT

v_gene: TRBV6-4
abundance: -
d_gene: -
j_gene: TRBJ2-1
CDR3aa: CASSDSEGPYNEQFF
CDR3nt: TGTGCCAGCAGTGACTCGGAGGGCCCTTACAATGAGCAGTTCTTC

v_gene: TRBV6-5
abundance: once
d_gene: -
j_gene: TRBJ1-6
CDR3aa: CASSYGPDQNSPLHF
CDR3nt: TGTGCCAGCAGTTACGGGCCAGACCAAAATTCACCCCTCCACTTT

v_gene: TRBV29-1
abundance: -
d_gene: -
j_gene: TRBJ2-7
CDR3aa: CSVFLSPPFSAYEQYF
CDR3nt: TGCAGCGTTTTTCTCTCCCCCCCGTTCTCTGCCTACGAGCAGTACTTC

v_gene: TRBV18
abundance: once
d_gene: TRBD2
j_gene: TRBJ2-3
CDR3aa: CASSPGLADPRKRRTDTQYF
CDR3nt: TGTGCCAGCTCACCGGGGCTAGCGGACCCAAGAAAGAGGAGAACAGATACGCAGTATTTT

v_gene: TRBV10-3
abundance: -
d_gene: -
j_gene: TRBJ2-7
CDR3aa: CAISDPEAEHYEQYF
CDR3nt: TGTGCCATCAGTGACCCGGAAGCGGAACACTACGAGCAGTACTTC

v_gene: TRBV10-3
abundance: -
d_gene: TRBD2
j_gene: TRBJ2-1
CDR3aa: CAISPGLAGISYNEQFF
CDR3nt: TGTGCCATCAGTCCGGGACTAGCGGGGATCTCCTACAATGAGCAGTTCTTC

v_gene: TRBV5-1
abundance: -
d_gene: -
j_gene: TRBJ1-4
CDR3aa: CASSYQAPTNEKLFF
CDR3nt: TGCGCCAGCAGTTACCAGGCCCCAACTAATGAAAAACTGTTTTTT

v_gene: TRBV28
abundance: -
d_gene: -
j_gene: TRBJ2-7
CDR3aa: CASSSVAYEQYF
CDR3nt: TGTGCCAGCAGTTCAGTCGCCTACGAGCAGTACTTC

v_gene: TRBV6-4
abundance: -
d_gene: TRBD2
j_gene: TRBJ2-7
CDR3aa: CASSVNSGVYEQYF
CDR3nt: TGTGCCAGCAGTGTGAATAGCGGGGTCTACGAGCAGTACTTC

v_gene: TRBV27
abundance: -
d_gene: -
j_gene: TRBJ1-6
CDR3aa: CASTLGGDNSPLHF
CDR3nt: TGTGCCAGCACCCTAGGGGGGGATAATTCACCCCTCCACTTT

v_gene: TRBV11-3
abundance: -
d_gene: -
j_gene: TRBJ2-1
CDR3aa: CASSLDLWGGESSYNEQFF
CDR3nt: TGTGCCAGCAGCTTAGACCTCTGGGGCGGCGAGAGCTCCTACAATGAGCAGTTCTTC

v_gene: TRBV10-3
abundance: -
d_gene: TRBD2
j_gene: TRBJ2-1
CDR3aa: CAISGGLAGYYNEQFF
CDR3nt: TGTGCCATCAGTGGCGGACTAGCGGGATATTACAATGAGCAGTTCTTC

v_gene: TRBV11-3
abundance: once
d_gene: -
j_gene: TRBJ2-5
CDR3aa: CASSRTVTRGEETQYF
CDR3nt: TGTGCCAGCAGCCGCACCGTTACCAGGGGTGAAGAGACCCAGTACTTC

v_gene: TRBV19
abundance: few
d_gene: -
j_gene: TRBJ1-4
CDR3aa: CASSIQGLSNEKLFF
CDR3nt: TGTGCCAGTAGTATCCAGGGGCTGAGTAATGAAAAACTGTTTTTT

v_gene: TRBV6-5
abundance: -
d_gene: TRBD1
j_gene: TRBJ1-2
CDR3aa: CASRPWGQNLNGYTF
CDR3nt: TGTGCCAGCAGACCCTGGGGACAGAATCTCAATGGCTACACCTTC

v_gene: TRBV30
abundance: -
d_gene: -
j_gene: TRBJ2-3
CDR3aa: CAWSVRLLNDTQYF
CDR3nt: TGTGCCTGGAGTGTCCGCCTATTAAACGATACGCAGTATTTT

v_gene: TRBV28
abundance: few
d_gene: -
j_gene: TRBJ1-2
CDR3aa: CASSTPAWSYGYTF
CDR3nt: TGTGCCAGCAGTACCCCCGCGTGGAGCTATGGCTACACCTTC

v_gene: TRBV6-5
abundance: -
d_gene: -
j_gene: TRBJ2-7
CDR3aa: CASSYSRESYEQYF
CDR3nt: TGTGCCAGCAGTTACTCGAGAGAATCCTACGAGCAGTACTTC

v_gene: TRBV19
abundance: few
d_gene: TRBD1
j_gene: TRBJ2-1
CDR3aa: CASSDRGLVHEQFF
CDR3nt: TGTGCCAGTAGTGACAGGGGATTGGTCCATGAGCAGTTCTTC

v_gene: TRBV27
abundance: few
d_gene: TRBD1
j_gene: TRBJ1-3
CDR3aa: CASRPGQAPLSGNTIYF
CDR3nt: TGTGCCAGCAGACCGGGACAGGCTCCACTCTCTGGAAACACCATATATTTT

v_gene: TRBV29-1
abundance: once
d_gene: TRBD1
j_gene: TRBJ2-7
CDR3aa: CSVEDRGRVHEQYF
CDR3nt: TGCAGCGTTGAAGATAGGGGGCGCGTCCACGAGCAGTACTTC

v_gene: TRBV4-2
abundance: -
d_gene: TRBD2
j_gene: TRBJ2-7
CDR3aa: CASSQVAGSYEQYF
CDR3nt: TGTGCCAGCAGTCAAGTAGCGGGGTCCTACGAGCAGTACTTC

v_gene: TRBV7-9
abundance: -
d_gene: -
j_gene: TRBJ1-6
CDR3aa: CSSSPGTFLRPNSPLHF
CDR3nt: TGTTCCAGCAGCCCCGGGACTTTTCTTCGCCCGAATTCACCCCTCCACTTT

v_gene: TRBV12-5
abundance: -
d_gene: TRBD2
j_gene: TRBJ2-1
CDR3aa: CASGLGLAASYNEQFF
CDR3nt: TGTGCTAGTGGTCTTGGACTAGCGGCCTCCTACAATGAGCAGTTCTTC

v_gene: TRBV7-8
abundance: few
d_gene: -
j_gene: TRBJ1-5
CDR3aa: CASSFRPGNQPQHF
CDR3nt: TGTGCCAGCAGCTTCCGTCCGGGAAATCAGCCCCAGCATTTT

v_gene: TRBV5-1
abundance: -
d_gene: TRBD2
j_gene: TRBJ2-2
CDR3aa: CASSLAVAGPHRTSGSGELFF
CDR3nt: TGCGCCAGCAGCTTGGCAGTAGCGGGTCCTCATCGGACTAGCGGGAGCGGGGAGCTGTTTTTT

v_gene: TRBV19
abundance: -
d_gene: TRBD1
j_gene: TRBJ2-1
CDR3aa: CASSHRGPFYNEQFF
CDR3nt: TGTGCCAGTAGCCACAGGGGGCCCTTTTACAATGAGCAGTTCTTC

v_gene: TRBV30
abundance: -
d_gene: -
j_gene: TRBJ2-1
CDR3aa: CAWSSLRGRYNEQFF
CDR3nt: TGTGCCTGGAGTTCCTTGCGGGGGCGTTACAATGAGCAGTTCTTC

v_gene: TRBV9
abundance: -
d_gene: TRBD2
j_gene: TRBJ2-7
CDR3aa: CASSESGRASEQYF
CDR3nt: TGTGCCAGCAGCGAGAGCGGGAGGGCCAGTGAGCAGTACTTC

v_gene: TRBV7-6
abundance: -
d_gene: -
j_gene: TRBJ2-1
CDR3aa: CASSSASNEQFF
CDR3nt: TGTGCCAGCAGCTCCGCCAGCAATGAGCAGTTCTTC

v_gene: TRBV11-2
abundance: -
d_gene: TRBD2
j_gene: TRBJ2-1
CDR3aa: CASSLDPGLAVDNEQFF
CDR3nt: TGTGCCAGCAGCTTAGATCCGGGACTAGCGGTCGACAATGAGCAGTTCTTC

v_gene: TRBV7-9
abundance: -
d_gene: TRBD1
j_gene: TRBJ2-2
CDR3aa: CASSLAGTGLTGELFF
CDR3nt: TGTGCCAGCAGCTTAGCGGGGACAGGGCTTACCGGGGAGCTGTTTTTT